This TCR beta chain was recorded in a study of cytomegalovirus exposure and HLA in healthy donors. Study results and caveats: Most TCR beta V segments were productive about 87% or about 30% of the time in an earlier analysis.

Germline V gene sequence: CDR1 SGHNT, CDR2 YYREEE (reference sequence). V was shortened by 0 bases and J by 0 bases, with 9 bases between the two germline ends. The CDR3 has 15 residues. The PCR contained 60 Vbeta and 13 Jbeta primers. The method was immunoSEQ multiplex PCR; TCRdb's version includes in-frame clones alone and lacks a portion of them. The data hold 40,000 to 45,000 clones, with roughly nine tenths observed a single time. Remarks on this clone: No antigen is known for it.

The receptor was derived from a woman between 40 and 55 years old in good health and CMV-seropositive. Material: PBMCs. The rearrangement links TRBV5-4 to TRBJ1-2; D is uncertain. The CDR3 sequence: CASSLDSKPNYGYTF. The CDR3 DNA sequence: TGTGCCAGCAGCTTGGACAGTAAGCCTAACTATGGCTACACCTTC.